This T cell receptor (beta chain) is from a study of cytomegalovirus exposure and HLA in healthy donors (dated by TCRdb to about 2017). Background on the whole study: According to an earlier analysis of a few hundred of the donors, some 180 million T cells yielded 90 million to 130 million unique TCR beta sequences and 250 to 350 Gb of sequence data. An early release covering 550 to 650 HLA-typed donors comprised roughly 300 gigabases of sequencing data and roughly 85 million unique TCR sequences. The genetic ancestry cluster associated with self-reported Caucasian donors included 80% to 90% of the 300 to 450 genotyped donors. The study aimed to test whether cataloging public T cell receptors could reveal signatures of past pathogen exposure. The study profiled the T cell repertoires of some 610 subjects by immunosequencing and related them to cytomegalovirus serostatus. Along with the approximately 700-subject first cohort, a separate validation cohort of about 110 different subjects was used. To predict cytomegalovirus infection status, the study brought together high-throughput TCR immunosequencing, statistical association of individual TCRs with disease status, and machine learning. A later analysis re-analyzed previously published TCR beta repertoires from roughly 690 donors and added high-resolution HLA genotyping to study TCR occurrence patterns. In the later analysis, no new phenotypic data were used to find candidate immune exposures; instead, reliance was placed on TCR beta sequences and their occurrence across donors. An earlier analysis of 587 of the donors used high-throughput TCR beta sequencing to judge whether each TCR beta V gene segment behaved as functional or pseudogenic. Alongside the repertoire data, information on donor age, sex, ethnicity and CMV serostatus was compiled. A later genetic analysis used genome-wide SNP genotypes for 398 of the 666 donors, treating that subset as a discovery cohort. All discovery cohort repertoires had been generated using a single sequencing platform. Both class I and class II loci were covered by HLA typing, at four-digit resolution. The number of typed donors differed by locus: roughly 620-630 for A, B, C, DRB1 and DQB1; roughly 510 for DQA1; approximately 600 for DPA1; and roughly 450 for DPB1. Several DR-DQ haplotypes were treated as single units for association and clustering because of strong linkage in the cohort. Among 300 to 500 genotyped donors of the cohort, an average of approximately 220,000 unique TCR beta nucleotide sequences was sequenced per donor, of which about 19% were non-productive.

The research as a whole found: A few of the identified cytomegalovirus-associated TCR beta chains were confirmed in vitro to be specific for cytomegalovirus antigens. Roughly uniform sequencing depth across donors was assumed in presence/absence analyses, although this assumption may not hold. Because the 87-base-pair reads could not distinguish some IMGT-functional V segments, including TRBV6-2 and TRBV6-3, those segments were excluded. The classifier was reported to diagnose cytomegalovirus status with high specificity and sensitivity in both the original cohort and the validation cohort. Because HLA typing was unavailable for some donors at each locus, only the typed subset was used in association tests. For the cohort, immune exposure information was limited to CMV serostatus. Assigning TCR associations to individual alleles was difficult when HLA alleles, especially DR and DQ, strongly co-occurred. Across donors, most TCR sequences were observed very rarely, whereas some public TCRs were present in many individuals. Compared with the roughly 700-donor mean, donors in an Asian-associated ancestry cluster had fewer N-insertions in productive TCRs, according to a later genetic analysis. The study listed 164 TCR beta chains as associated with cytomegalovirus. According to a later analysis, most CMV-associated TCR beta chains appeared to be HLA-restricted, and the HLA associations seemed to be driven largely by CMV exposure. Correlated functional status among segregating V segments might be attributable to linkage disequilibrium, but an unknown experimental factor could not be ruled out. In a later analysis, several top co-occurrence clusters were reported to appear linked to parvovirus B19, influenza, CMV and Epstein-Barr virus. The earlier analysis of about 600 of the donors excluded roughly 17 rarely observed V segments, including chromosome 9 orphons, because counts were too low. A cluster of highly shared sequence variants was judged likely to represent a technical artifact of the sequencing pipeline. A further reported finding was that TCR beta sequences accurately predicted the HLA-A and HLA-B alleles for most subjects in the first cohort. According to a later analysis, TCR association rates differed among HLA loci, with DRB1 alleles showing the most associated TCRs and HLA-C alleles showing the fewest. In a later analysis, around 17,000 TCR beta sequences were associated with specific HLA alleles at a false discovery rate of 0.05. Compared with equally common non-associated chains, HLA-associated TCR beta chains in a later analysis were more clonally expanded and had lower generation probabilities. This cohort had only TCR beta chains sequenced, and the lack of alpha or paired-chain data limited which features could be detected. According to the authors, the approach could potentially be generalized to other disease states and immunological phenotypes. V-gene and J-gene trimming of TCR beta chains was associated with a missense DCLRE1C variant in a later genetic analysis, and the association was replicated in an independent cohort. In an earlier analysis of about 550 of the donors, most TCR beta V segments were observed in productive rearrangements about 90% or about 30% of the time, broadly matching IMGT annotations.

Unmatched junction bases come to 4, with V trimmed by 5 bases and J by 8 bases. Looking up the germline V gene yields CDR1 SNHLY and CDR2 FYNNEI. The CDR3 measures 14 amino acids from cysteine to phenylalanine. Of the read, only the CDR3 DNA is kept; its 42 bases are in frame from base 1. The cohort comprised under 700 healthy bone marrow donors. At the time of sampling, all cohort members were nominally healthy, though unrecorded immune exposures were likely present. The donor was CMV seronegative and was included in the group of over 300 seronegative cohort members. A peripheral blood sample was collected from each donor, and TCR beta sequencing was performed on peripheral blood mononuclear cells. The Qiagen DNeasy Blood Extraction Kit was used to extract genomic DNA from the blood cell samples. Of note for this clone: Its antigen is unknown. Base qualities are missing; no much larger clone stands one base away.

Library preparation was by the immunoSEQ multiplex PCR assay. A mixture of 60 forward primers for TCR Vbeta segments and 13 reverse primers for TCR Jbeta segments was used in the multiplex PCR. The CDR3 region of rearranged TCR beta genes was amplified from genomic DNA with a multiplex PCR assay. On the Illumina HiSeq System, the amplified TCR beta libraries were sequenced as 87-base-pair reads. In the source study's methods: Across the 640 or so repertoires, a later analysis counted tens of millions of unique TCR beta chains, 9.5 million to 12 million of which were shared by at least two donors. A nearest-neighbor algorithm error-corrected the raw reads and collapsed the reads into unique sequences, merging closely related sequences to remove PCR and sequencing errors. To assign V, D and J gene segments, CDR3 sequences were aligned to IMGT reference sequences. Each retained sequence needed at least a six-nucleotide match to both a V gene segment and a J gene segment. Rearrangements were classified as productive when the CDR3 lacked stop codons and remained in frame with V and J, and all other rearrangements were classified as non-productive. CDR3 was defined according to IMGT convention as the region running from the second conserved V-encoded cysteine to the conserved J-encoded phenylalanine. The earlier analysis of about 590 of the donors excluded sequences that lacked an unambiguous match to a single V gene segment. An earlier analysis of under 750 of the donors called V segments functional above 56.7% productive rearrangements and segregating when the between-donor standard deviation exceeded 5%. To diagnose cytomegalovirus status from the catalog of TCR beta chain sequences, a statistical classification framework was built. V and J gene assignment, in a later analysis, came from comparing TCR nucleotide sequences with IMGT/GENE-DB human TR gene sequences. A later analysis assigned CDR3 sequences and most-parsimonious VDJ recombination scenarios with the TCRdist pipeline. A later analysis defined each TCR beta chain by its CDR3 amino acid sequence plus V-gene family, and excluded reads lacking a unique V-gene family. A later analysis removed 550 to 650 highly shared, low-generation-probability nucleotide sequences to deal with suspected cross-contamination and a sequencing artifact. In a later analysis, a clonal expansion index was calculated for each public chain from normalized within-repertoire ranks of inferred template counts. Generation probabilities in a later analysis came from a VDJ recombination model fitted to out-of-frame rearrangements, and those results were checked against IGoR. Hypergeometric tests were used in a later analysis to score TCR-TCR, TCR-HLA and TCR-CMV co-occurrence, with a repertoire-size bias correction applied to the TCR pairs. In a later analysis, false discovery rates were estimated by permuting HLA or CMV assignments 20 times. In a later analysis, co-occurring TCRs were grouped using DBSCAN, and TCRdist sequence similarity was added for clustering within HLA-allele-positive subsets. For co-occurrence clustering, repertoires with fewer than 30,000 or more than 120,000 public chains were excluded, along with five or six repertoires with anomalous nucleotide sharing. TCRdb stores this immuneACCESS table with in-frame sequences only. Part of the clones is absent; in the studies checked, under half of the shortfall reflects unresolved V genes, and no reason is known for the rest. The DNA was the basis for D and trimming; V, J and clone size are from that table. Here the sample has 200,000 to 250,000 clones; 65% to 80% occur a single time. 15% to 17% of the sample is in the top ten clones.

Source material: PBMCs. This clonotype was obtained from a man aged 35 to 55 in good health and CMV-seronegative. The receptor chain draws on TRBV2 and TRBJ2-1; the central 12 bases match TRBD1. CDR3 protein: CASSQGQGAYEQFF. The base sequence is TGTGCCAGCAGTCAGGGACAGGGGGCGTATGAGCAGTTCTTC.